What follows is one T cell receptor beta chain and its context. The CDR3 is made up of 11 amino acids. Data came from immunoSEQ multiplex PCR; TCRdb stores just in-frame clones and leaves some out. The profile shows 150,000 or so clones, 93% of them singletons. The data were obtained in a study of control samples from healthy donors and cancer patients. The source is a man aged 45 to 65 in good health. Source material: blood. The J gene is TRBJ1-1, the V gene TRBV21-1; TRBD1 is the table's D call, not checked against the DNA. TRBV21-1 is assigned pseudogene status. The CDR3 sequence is CASSKAVEAFF. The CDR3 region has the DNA TGTGCCAGCAGCAAGGCAGTTGAAGCTTTCTTT.